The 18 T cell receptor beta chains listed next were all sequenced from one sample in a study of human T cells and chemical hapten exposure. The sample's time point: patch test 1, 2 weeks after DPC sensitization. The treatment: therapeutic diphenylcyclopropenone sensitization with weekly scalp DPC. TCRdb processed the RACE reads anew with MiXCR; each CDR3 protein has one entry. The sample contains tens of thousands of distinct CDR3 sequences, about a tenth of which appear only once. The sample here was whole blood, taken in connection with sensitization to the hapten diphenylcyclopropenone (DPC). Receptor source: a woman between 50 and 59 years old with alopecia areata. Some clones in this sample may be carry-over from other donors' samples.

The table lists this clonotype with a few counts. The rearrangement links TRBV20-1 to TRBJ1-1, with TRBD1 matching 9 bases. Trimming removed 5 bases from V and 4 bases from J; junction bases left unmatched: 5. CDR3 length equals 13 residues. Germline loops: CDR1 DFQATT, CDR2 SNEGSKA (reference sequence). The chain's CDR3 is CSAPQGARTEAFF. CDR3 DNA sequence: TGCAGTGCTCCACAGGGGGCGCGCACTGAAGCTTTCTTT.

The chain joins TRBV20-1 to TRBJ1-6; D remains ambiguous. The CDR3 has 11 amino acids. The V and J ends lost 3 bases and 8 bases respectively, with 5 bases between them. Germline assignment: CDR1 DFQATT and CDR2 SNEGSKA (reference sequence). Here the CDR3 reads CSARSYSPLHF. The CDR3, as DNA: TGCAGTGCTAGGTCCTATTCACCCCTCCACTTT.

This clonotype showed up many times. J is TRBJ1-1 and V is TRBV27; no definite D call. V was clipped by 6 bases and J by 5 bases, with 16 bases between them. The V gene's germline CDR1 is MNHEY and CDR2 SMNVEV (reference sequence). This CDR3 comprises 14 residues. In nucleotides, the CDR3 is TGTGCCAGCAGCGTCGGAGGCCGCGTTACTGAAGCTTTCTTT. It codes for CASSVGGRVTEAFF.

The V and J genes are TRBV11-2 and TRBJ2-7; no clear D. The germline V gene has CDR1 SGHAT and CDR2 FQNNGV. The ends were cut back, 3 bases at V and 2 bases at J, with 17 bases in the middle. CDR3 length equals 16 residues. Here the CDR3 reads CASSLRPVTDAYEQYF. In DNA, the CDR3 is TGTGCCAGCAGCTTGAGGCCCGTGACGGACGCCTACGAGCAGTACTTC.

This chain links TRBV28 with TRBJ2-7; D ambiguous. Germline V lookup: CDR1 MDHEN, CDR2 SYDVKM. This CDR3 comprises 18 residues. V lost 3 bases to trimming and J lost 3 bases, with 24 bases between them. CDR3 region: CASSLQRPSPAVDYEQYF. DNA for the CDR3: TGTGCCAGCAGTTTGCAAAGACCCTCTCCAGCAGTAGACTACGAGCAGTACTTC. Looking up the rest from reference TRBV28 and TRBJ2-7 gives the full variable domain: DVKVTQSSRYLVKRTGEKVFLECVQDMDHENMFWYRQDPGLGLRLIYFSYDVKMKEKGDIPEGYSVSREKKERFSLILESASTNQTSMYLCASSLQRPSPAVDYEQYFGPGTRLTVT.

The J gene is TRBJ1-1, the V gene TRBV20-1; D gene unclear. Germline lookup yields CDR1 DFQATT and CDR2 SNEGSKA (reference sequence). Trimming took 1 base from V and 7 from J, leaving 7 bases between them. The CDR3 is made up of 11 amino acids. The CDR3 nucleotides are TGCAGTGCTAGAGCTGGCTTTGAAGCTTTCTTT. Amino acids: CSARAGFEAFF.

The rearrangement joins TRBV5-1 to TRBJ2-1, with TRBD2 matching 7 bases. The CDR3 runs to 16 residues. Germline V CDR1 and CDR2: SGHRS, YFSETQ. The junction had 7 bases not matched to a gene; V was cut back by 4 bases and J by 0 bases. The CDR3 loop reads CASSVEGGSSYNEQFF. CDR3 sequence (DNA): TGCGCCAGCAGCGTGGAGGGCGGGAGCTCCTACAATGAGCAGTTCTTC.

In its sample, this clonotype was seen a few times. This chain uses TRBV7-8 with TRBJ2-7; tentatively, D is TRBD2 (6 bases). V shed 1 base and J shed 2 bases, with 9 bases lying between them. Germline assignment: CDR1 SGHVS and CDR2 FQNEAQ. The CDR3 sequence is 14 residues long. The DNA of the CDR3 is TGTGCCAGCAGCTTAGGGGGACTGACCTACGAGCAGTACTTC. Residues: CASSLGGLTYEQYF.

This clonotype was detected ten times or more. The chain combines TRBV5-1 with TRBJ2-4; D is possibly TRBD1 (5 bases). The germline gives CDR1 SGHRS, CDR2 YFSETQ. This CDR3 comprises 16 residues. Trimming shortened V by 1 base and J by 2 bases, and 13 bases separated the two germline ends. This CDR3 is CASSLSGKGTKNIQYF. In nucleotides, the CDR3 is TGCGCCAGCAGCTTGTCTGGTAAGGGGACCAAAAACATTCAGTACTTC.

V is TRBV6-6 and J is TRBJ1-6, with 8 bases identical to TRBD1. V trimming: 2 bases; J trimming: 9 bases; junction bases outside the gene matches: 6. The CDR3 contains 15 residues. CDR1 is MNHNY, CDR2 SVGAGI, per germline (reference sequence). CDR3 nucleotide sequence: TGTGCCAGCAGTTACGACGGACAGGGTTTTTCACCCCTCCACTTT. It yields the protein CASSYDGQGFSPLHF.

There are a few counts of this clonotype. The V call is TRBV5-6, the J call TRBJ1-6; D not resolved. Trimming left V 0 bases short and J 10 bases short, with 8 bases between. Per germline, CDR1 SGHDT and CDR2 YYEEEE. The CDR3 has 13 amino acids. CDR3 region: CASSLVGGSPLHF. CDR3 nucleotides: TGTGCCAGCAGCTTGGTAGGCGGGTCACCCCTCCACTTT.

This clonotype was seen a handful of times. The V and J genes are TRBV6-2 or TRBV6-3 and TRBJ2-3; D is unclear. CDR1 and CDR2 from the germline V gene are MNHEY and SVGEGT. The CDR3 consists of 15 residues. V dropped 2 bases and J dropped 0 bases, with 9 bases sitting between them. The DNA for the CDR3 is TGTGCCAGCAGTTACACCTACTCTAGCACAGATACGCAGTATTTT. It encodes CASSYTYSSTDTQYF.

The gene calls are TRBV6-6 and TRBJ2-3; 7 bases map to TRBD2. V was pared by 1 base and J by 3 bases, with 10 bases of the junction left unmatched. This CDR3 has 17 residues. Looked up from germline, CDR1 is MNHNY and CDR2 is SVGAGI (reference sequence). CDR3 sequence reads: CASSYWSRGSGTDTQYF. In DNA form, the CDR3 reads TGTGCCAGCAGTTACTGGAGTCGCGGGAGCGGGACAGATACGCAGTATTTT.

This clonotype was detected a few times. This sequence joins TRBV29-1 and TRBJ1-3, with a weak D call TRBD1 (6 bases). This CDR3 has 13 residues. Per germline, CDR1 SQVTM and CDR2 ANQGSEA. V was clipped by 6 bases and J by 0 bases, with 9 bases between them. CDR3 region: CSVRQASGNTIYF. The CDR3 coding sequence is TGCAGCGTCCGACAGGCCTCTGGAAACACCATATATTTT.

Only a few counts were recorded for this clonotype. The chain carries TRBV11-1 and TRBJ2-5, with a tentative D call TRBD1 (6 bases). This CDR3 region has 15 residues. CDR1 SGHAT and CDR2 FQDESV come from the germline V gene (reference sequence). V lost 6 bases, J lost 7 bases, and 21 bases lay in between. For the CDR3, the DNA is TGTGCCAGCAGAGACGCGGACAGATTTTTGGGGACCCAGTACTTC. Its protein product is CASRDADRFLGTQYF. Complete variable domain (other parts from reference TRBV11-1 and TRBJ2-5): EAEVAQSPRYKITEKSQAVAFWCDPISGHATLYWYRQILGQGPELLVQFQDESVVDDSQLPKDRFSAERLKGVDSTLKIQPAELGDSAMYLCASRDADRFLGTQYFGPGTRLLVL.

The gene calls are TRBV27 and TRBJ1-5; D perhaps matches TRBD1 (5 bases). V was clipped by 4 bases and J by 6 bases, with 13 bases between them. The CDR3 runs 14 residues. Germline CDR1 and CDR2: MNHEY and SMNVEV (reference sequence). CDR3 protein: CASSSWDRGQPQHF. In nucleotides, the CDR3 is TGTGCCAGCAGTTCCTGGGACCGGGGTCAGCCCCAGCATTTT.

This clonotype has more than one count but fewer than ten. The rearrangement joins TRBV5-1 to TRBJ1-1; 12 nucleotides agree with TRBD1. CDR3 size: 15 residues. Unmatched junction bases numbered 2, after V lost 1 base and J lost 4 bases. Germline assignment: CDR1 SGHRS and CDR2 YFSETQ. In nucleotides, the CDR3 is TGCGCCAGCAGCTTGACGGGACAGGGGGCCACTGAAGCTTTCTTT. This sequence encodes CASSLTGQGATEAFF. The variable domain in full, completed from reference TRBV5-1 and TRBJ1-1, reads KAGVTQTPRYLIKTRGQQVTLSCSPISGHRSVSWYQQTPGQGLQFLFEYFSETQRNKGNFPGRFSGRQFSNSRSEMNVSTLELGDSALYLCASSLTGQGATEAFFGQGTRLTVV.

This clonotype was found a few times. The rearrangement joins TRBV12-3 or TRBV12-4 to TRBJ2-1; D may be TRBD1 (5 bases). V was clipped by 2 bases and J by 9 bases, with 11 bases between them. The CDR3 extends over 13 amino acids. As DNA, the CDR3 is TGTGCCAGCAGTTTAAAGCAGGGTGGTGAGCAGTTCTTC. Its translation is CASSLKQGGEQFF.